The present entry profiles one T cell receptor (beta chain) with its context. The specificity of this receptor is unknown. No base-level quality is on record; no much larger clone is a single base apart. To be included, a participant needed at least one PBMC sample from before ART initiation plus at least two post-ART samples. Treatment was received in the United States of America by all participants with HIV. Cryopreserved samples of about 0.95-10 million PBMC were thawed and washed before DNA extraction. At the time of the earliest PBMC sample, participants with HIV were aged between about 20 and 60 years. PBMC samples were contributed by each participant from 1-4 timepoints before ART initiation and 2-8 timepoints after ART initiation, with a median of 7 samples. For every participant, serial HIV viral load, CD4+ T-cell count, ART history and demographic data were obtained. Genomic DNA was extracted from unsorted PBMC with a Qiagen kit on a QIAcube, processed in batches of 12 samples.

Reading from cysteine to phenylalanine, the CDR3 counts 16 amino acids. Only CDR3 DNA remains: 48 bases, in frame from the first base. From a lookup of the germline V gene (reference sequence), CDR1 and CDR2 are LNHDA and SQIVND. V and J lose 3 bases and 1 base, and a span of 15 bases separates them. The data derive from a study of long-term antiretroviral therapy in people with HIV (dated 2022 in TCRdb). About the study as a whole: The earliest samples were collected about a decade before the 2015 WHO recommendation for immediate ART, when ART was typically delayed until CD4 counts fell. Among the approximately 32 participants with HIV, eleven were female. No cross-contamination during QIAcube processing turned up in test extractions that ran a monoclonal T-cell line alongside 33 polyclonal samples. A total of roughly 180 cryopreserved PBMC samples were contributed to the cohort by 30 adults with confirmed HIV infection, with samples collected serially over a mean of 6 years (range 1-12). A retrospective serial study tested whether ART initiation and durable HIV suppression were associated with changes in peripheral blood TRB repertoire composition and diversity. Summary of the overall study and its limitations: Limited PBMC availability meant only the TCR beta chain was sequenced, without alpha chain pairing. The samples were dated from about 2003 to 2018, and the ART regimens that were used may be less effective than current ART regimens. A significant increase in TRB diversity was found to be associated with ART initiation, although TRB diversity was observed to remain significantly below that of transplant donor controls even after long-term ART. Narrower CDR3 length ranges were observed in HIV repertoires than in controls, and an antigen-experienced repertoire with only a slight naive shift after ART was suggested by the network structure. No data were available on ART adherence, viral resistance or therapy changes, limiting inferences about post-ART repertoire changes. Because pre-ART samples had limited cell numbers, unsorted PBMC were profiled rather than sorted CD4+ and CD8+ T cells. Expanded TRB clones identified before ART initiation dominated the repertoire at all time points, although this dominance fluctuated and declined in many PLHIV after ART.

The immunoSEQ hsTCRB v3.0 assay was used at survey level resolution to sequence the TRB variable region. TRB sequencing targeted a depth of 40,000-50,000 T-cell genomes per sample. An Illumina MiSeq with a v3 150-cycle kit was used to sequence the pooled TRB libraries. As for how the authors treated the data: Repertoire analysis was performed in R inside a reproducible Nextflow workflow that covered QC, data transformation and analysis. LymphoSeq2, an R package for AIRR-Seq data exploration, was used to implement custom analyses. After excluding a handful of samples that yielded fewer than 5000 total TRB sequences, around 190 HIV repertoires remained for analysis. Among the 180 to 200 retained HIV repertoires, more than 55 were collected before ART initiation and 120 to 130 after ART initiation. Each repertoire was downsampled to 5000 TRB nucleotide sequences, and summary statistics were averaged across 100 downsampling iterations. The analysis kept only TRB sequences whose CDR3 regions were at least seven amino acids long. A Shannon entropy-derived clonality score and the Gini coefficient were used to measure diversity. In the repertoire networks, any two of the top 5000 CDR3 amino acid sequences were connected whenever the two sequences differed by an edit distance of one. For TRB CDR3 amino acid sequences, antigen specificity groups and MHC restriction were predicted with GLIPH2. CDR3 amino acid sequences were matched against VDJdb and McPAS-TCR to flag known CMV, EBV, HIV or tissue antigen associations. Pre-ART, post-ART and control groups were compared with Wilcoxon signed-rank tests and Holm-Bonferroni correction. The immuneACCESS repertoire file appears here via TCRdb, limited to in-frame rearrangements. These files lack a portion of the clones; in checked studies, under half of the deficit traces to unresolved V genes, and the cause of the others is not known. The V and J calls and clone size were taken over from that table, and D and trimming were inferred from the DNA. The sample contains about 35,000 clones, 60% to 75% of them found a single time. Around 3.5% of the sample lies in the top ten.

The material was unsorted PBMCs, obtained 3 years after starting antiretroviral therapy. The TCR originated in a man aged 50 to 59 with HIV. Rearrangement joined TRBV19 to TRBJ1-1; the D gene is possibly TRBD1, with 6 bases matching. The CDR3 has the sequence CASSMRGGRKNTEAFF. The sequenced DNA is TGTGCCAGTAGTATGAGGGGGGGGCGAAAGAACACTGAAGCTTTCTTT.